Following are 25 T cell receptor beta chains from one sample sequenced in a study of T cell changes during pregnancy in multiple sclerosis. TCRdb keeps only in-frame clones here, not all; method: immunoSEQ multiplex PCR. The sample yields around 66,000 clones, 91% seen once. The material was peripheral blood, obtained in the third trimester of pregnancy. The receptor set was obtained from a female donor in good health, enrolled as a control in a pregnancy study.

J is TRBJ1-5 and V is TRBV10-3; 7 bases map to TRBD1. The length of the CDR3 is 17 residues. In germline, CDR1 is ENHRY, CDR2 SYGVKD. The V segment lost 2 bases and the J segment 0 bases; nucleotides outside the gene matches: 7. The CDR3 is CAISERPGQTSNQPQHF. For the CDR3, the DNA is TGTGCCATCAGTGAGCGACCGGGACAGACTAGCAATCAGCCCCAGCATTTT.

This clone occurred a few times. The chain has TRBV29-1 and TRBJ1-1; D is unclear. Trimming left V 7 bases short and J 2 bases short, with 8 bases between. CDR3 size: 11 residues. From germline, CDR1 is SQVTM and CDR2 ANQGSEA. The DNA of the CDR3 is TGCAGCGGTGTACATAACACTGAAGCTTTCTTT. It specifies CSGVHNTEAFF.

The chain is built from TRBV27 and TRBJ1-1; 8 nucleotides match TRBD1. The CDR3 extends over 12 amino acids. V was pared by 6 bases and J by 7 bases, with 4 bases of the junction left unmatched. The germline gives CDR1 MNHEY, CDR2 SMNVEV (reference sequence). As DNA, the CDR3 is TGTGCCAGCAGACAGGGGGGGGGTGAAGCTTTCTTT. It yields the protein CASRQGGGEAFF.

The rearrangement links TRBV6-1 to TRBJ1-1; D call uncertain. CDR1 MNHNS and CDR2 SASEGT come from the germline V gene. The CDR3 runs to 12 residues. V gave up 7 bases and J gave up 14 bases, with 20 bases separating them. CDR3 nucleotide sequence: TGTGCCAGCACAGAACCCCCGGGGAGGCTATTCTTT. Translating gives CASTEPPGRLFF.

In its sample, this clone was seen once. The chain recombines TRBV18 with TRBJ1-2; 7 positions agree with TRBD1. CDR3 size: 14 residues. Germline lookup yields CDR1 KGHSH and CDR2 LQKENI. Losses at the gene ends were 5 bases for V and 12 bases for J; bases not matched to a gene: 15. The CDR3 DNA follows: TGTGCCAGCTCATCGGAGCCGAGACAGGGCTTCGACACCTTC. Translating gives CASSSEPRQGFDTF.

The chain combines TRBV29-1 with TRBJ2-1; 7 bases align to TRBD1. Trimming removed 6 bases from V and 0 bases from J; junction bases left unmatched: 14. CDR3 length equals 17 residues. CDR1 and CDR2 (germline): SQVTM, ANQGSEA. CDR3 loop: CSVTSGQRISSYNEQFF. The DNA of the CDR3 is TGCAGCGTGACCTCGGGACAGAGGATAAGCTCCTACAATGAGCAGTTCTTC.

The table lists this clone with a count of one. One end of the junction does not line up with germline, which may come from a read error. This rearrangement joins TRBV7-7 to TRBJ1-5; 8 bases are shared with TRBD1. From germline, CDR1 is SSHAT and CDR2 FNYEAQ (reference sequence). CDR3 size: 18 residues. The chain's CDR3 is CASSLVGQVKGGNQPQHF. The CDR3 DNA reads as TGTGCTAGCAGCTTAGTGGGACAGGTTAAAGGGGGCAATCAGCCCCAGCATTTT.

J is TRBJ1-1 and V is TRBV27; D unresolved. Germline CDR1 reads MNHEY; CDR2 reads SMNVEV (reference sequence). This CDR3 has 14 residues. V dropped 3 bases and J dropped 1 base, with 9 bases sitting between them. The DNA for the CDR3 is TGTGCCAGCAGTTTGGAGACTAGGAACACTGAAGCTTTCTTT. Its translation: CASSLETRNTEAFF.

The rearrangement uses TRBV7-8 and TRBJ1-1, with D perhaps TRBD1 (5 bases). Germline V gene sequence: CDR1 SGHVS, CDR2 FQNEAQ. The CDR3 totals 16 residues. Between the trimmed V and J ends, which lost 1 base and 0 bases, there was a span of 12 bases. CDR3 loop: CASSLEGAAMNTEAFF. The CDR3 region has the DNA TGTGCCAGCAGCTTAGAAGGGGCGGCTATGAACACTGAAGCTTTCTTT.

The chain combines TRBV28 with TRBJ2-3; D possibly corresponds to TRBD2 (7 bases). V was pared by 7 bases and J by 7 bases, with 18 bases between. The CDR3 length is 14 residues. Germline CDR1 MDHEN, CDR2 SYDVKM. CDR3 DNA: TGTGCCAGCACCCTGGGGGGGGCTCGTAATACGCAGTATTTT. It codes for CASTLGGARNTQYF.

CDR3: CASSPVSPGELFF. CDR3 coding DNA: TGTGCCAGCAGCCCTGTTAGCCCCGGGGAGCTGTTTTTT. The V and J genes are TRBV7-9 and TRBJ2-2, with D unclear. The CDR3 has 13 amino acids. Germline CDR1 and CDR2: SEHNR and FQNEAQ (reference sequence). V lost 5 bases and J lost 6, with 10 bases in between.

V and J are TRBV19 and TRBJ1-3, with 7 bases lining up with TRBD1. Germline V gene data show CDR1 as LNHDA and CDR2 as SQIVND (reference sequence). This CDR3 has 16 amino acids. V dropped 5 bases and J dropped 2; count of bases not matched to a gene: 9. The DNA for the CDR3 is TGTGCCAGTAGTGGATCGACAGGGTGGGCTGGAAACACCATATATTTT. Protein sequence: CASSGSTGWAGNTIYF.

The J gene is TRBJ2-1, the V gene TRBV6-4, with 10 bases that match TRBD1. With V trimmed by 0 bases and J by 8 bases, 7 bases remained unmatched. This CDR3 comprises 16 residues. The germline gives CDR1 MRHNA, CDR2 SNTAGT. For the CDR3, the DNA is TGTGCCAGCAGTGACTCGAGGGGACAGGGGAGCGATGAGCAGTTCTTC. This gives the protein CASSDSRGQGSDEQFF.

This chain connects TRBV7-9 to TRBJ2-1, with 12 bases fitting TRBD2. J lost 4 bases, V lost 4 bases, and 2 bases had no gene match. This CDR3 spans 15 amino acids. The germline gives CDR1 SEHNR, CDR2 FQNEAQ (reference sequence). The CDR3 nucleotides are TGTGCCAGCAGCTCCGGACTAGCGGGGTACAATGAGCAGTTCTTC. It encodes CASSSGLAGYNEQFF.

The genes are TRBV27 and TRBJ2-3, with TRBD2 matching over 8 bases. Trimming took 5 bases from V and 0 from J; bases not matched to a gene: 7. This CDR3 region has 16 residues. Germline V gives CDR1 MNHEY, CDR2 SMNVEV (reference sequence). The CDR3 DNA sequence: TGTGCCAGCAGTCCCGGGGGGGGGCCTAGCACAGATACGCAGTATTTT. Protein product: CASSPGGGPSTDTQYF.

The gene calls are TRBV27 and TRBJ2-1, with D possibly matching TRBD1 (5 bases). The ends were cut back, 3 bases at V and 3 bases at J, with 12 bases in the middle. Germline CDR1 MNHEY, CDR2 SMNVEV (reference sequence). This CDR3 has 15 residues. In nucleotides, the CDR3 is TGTGCCAGCAGTTTTGGGGCTCCACTCTACAATGAGCAGTTCTTC. Translating gives CASSFGAPLYNEQFF.

The chain recombines TRBV27 with TRBJ2-3; the D gene is possibly TRBD2 (5 bases). Germline-derived CDR1 and CDR2 are MNHEY and SMNVEV (reference sequence). The CDR3 is 15 residues long. Trimming took off 4 bases at V and 4 bases at J, with 15 bases between the two ends. The CDR3 region has the DNA TGTGCCAGCAGTTCATGGGGTCGAGGGTCAGATACGCAGTATTTT. Its protein product is CASSSWGRGSDTQYF.

The chain employs TRBV2 and TRBJ2-7; 7 bases are a match to TRBD1. The germline CDR1 and CDR2 sequences are SNHLY and FYNNEI. Unmatched junction bases numbered 13, after V lost 6 bases and J lost 5 bases. This CDR3 spans 15 amino acids. As DNA, the CDR3 is TGTGCCAGCAGCTTGCCCTTACAGGGGATCCACGAGCAGTACTTC. Translated: CASSLPLQGIHEQYF.

The chain uses TRBV5-1 and TRBJ2-5; D not certain. The germline gives CDR1 SGHRS, CDR2 YFSETQ. V shed 5 bases and J shed 1 base, with 21 bases lying between them. The CDR3 spans 17 residues. The CDR3 nucleotides are TGCGCCAGCAGATCGCGAAGGCGGATGGCTCTCCAAGAGACCCAGTACTTC. Its translation is CASRSRRRMALQETQYF.

The gene calls are TRBV28 and TRBJ1-5, with D hard to call. This CDR3 region has 14 residues. V lost 6 bases, J lost 0 bases, and 9 bases lay in between. Germline values: CDR1 MDHEN, CDR2 SYDVKM. CDR3 nucleotides: TGTGCCAGCAGACTTTACAGTAGCAATCAGCCCCAGCATTTT. Translating gives CASRLYSSNQPQHF.

The chain has TRBV2 and TRBJ1-5, with unresolved D. V was shortened by 4 bases and J by 4 bases, with 11 bases between the two germline ends. Germline loops: CDR1 SNHLY, CDR2 FYNNEI. This CDR3 is built from 14 residues. Here the CDR3 reads CASSVALTNQPQHF. CDR3 nucleotide sequence: TGTGCCAGCAGTGTGGCCCTGACTAATCAGCCCCAGCATTTT.

The chain couples TRBV6-6 to TRBJ2-2; weak D call: TRBD1 (6 bases). The germline gives CDR1 MNHNY, CDR2 SVGAGI (reference sequence). The CDR3 runs to 13 residues. V dropped 8 bases and J dropped 4 bases, with 11 bases sitting between them. The CDR3 coding sequence is TGTGCCAGCCACGAACAGGGCACCGGGGAGCTGTTTTTT. Residues: CASHEQGTGELFF.

The rearrangement uses TRBV6-1 and TRBJ1-2; possible D gene TRBD1, 5 bases. Between the trimmed V and J ends, which lost 6 bases and 3 bases, there was a span of 14 bases. This CDR3 contains 14 residues. Germline CDR1 MNHNS, CDR2 SASEGT. The DNA for the CDR3 is TGTGCCAGCAGGCCTCCGGGGGGATACTATGGCTACACCTTC. It specifies CASRPPGGYYGYTF.

This clone was found a few times. CDR3 region: CASSSCLAKGVTYEQYF. CDR3 DNA sequence: TGTGCCAGCAGCTCCTGCCTAGCCAAGGGTGTAACCTACGAGCAGTACTTC. The chain carries TRBV11-3 and TRBJ2-7; a weak D match, TRBD2 (5 bases). The CDR3 is 17 residues long. V dropped 4 bases and J dropped 2 bases, with 21 bases sitting between them. Germline CDR1 and CDR2: SGHNT and YENEEA.

V usage is TRBV4-1 and J usage is TRBJ2-1, with TRBD2 as a possible D gene (5 bases). V was trimmed by 1 base and J by 8 bases, leaving 15 bases between them. This CDR3 has 15 amino acids. From germline, CDR1 is MGHRA and CDR2 YSYEKL. CDR3 nucleotide sequence: TGCGCCAGCAGCCAAGCGCCCTCCCCTAGCTATGAGCAGTTCTTC. Its translation: CASSQAPSPSYEQFF.